Listed below are T cell receptor beta chains from one sample, sequenced in a study of T cell responses to AZD1222 COVID-19 vaccine. Produced via immunoSEQ multiplex PCR; TCRdb's table is partial and in-frame only. The sample consists of more than 85,000 clones, around 85% of them appearing once. Sequenced material: peripheral blood, taken on day 0 of AZD1222 vaccination. These TCRs come from an adult in good health. Both conserved end residues are part of each CDR3. A D gene is named only where the DNA matches it firmly. Not all rows give a size; the values are once, few, many and, for expanded clones, a class.

TRBV30,TRBD1,TRBJ2-7,many,TGTGCCTGGAGTACAGGGGATCGCGAGCAGTACTTC,CAWSTGDREQYF
TRBV27,-,TRBJ1-1,-,TGTGCCAGCAGTTTAGGGCAGATGAACACTGAAGCTTTCTTT,CASSLGQMNTEAFF
TRBV5-4,TRBD2,TRBJ2-7,-,TGTGCCAGCAGCTTGGGTGGACTAGCGGGGCCTGAGCAGTACTTC,CASSLGGLAGPEQYF
TRBV29-1,-,TRBJ2-5,-,TGCAGCGTTGACGGGCAGGTCGTCCAAGAGACCCAGTACTTC,CSVDGQVVQETQYF
TRBV6-5,-,TRBJ2-1,-,TGTGCCAGCAGTTACCGGACTCGCTGGGAGCAGTTCTTC,CASSYRTRWEQFF
TRBV7-9,-,TRBJ2-1,-,TGTGCCAGCAGCTTAATCAGAAGCTCCTACAATGAGCAGTTCTTC,CASSLIRSSYNEQFF
TRBV7-8,-,TRBJ1-1,-,TGTGCCAGCAGCTTTCGGGGAGCGCTTACGCGGATCATGAACACTGAAGCTTTCTTT,CASSFRGALTRIMNTEAFF
TRBV30,-,TRBJ1-6,-,TGTGCCCAGGCGGCAGGGAGCAAATATAATTCACCCCTCCACTTT,CAQAAGSKYNSPLHF
TRBV28,TRBD1,TRBJ1-2,-,TGTGCCAGCAGTGCGACTGGGACAGGGAGAGGCTATGGCTACACCTTC,CASSATGTGRGYGYTF
TRBV12-3/TRBV12-4,-,TRBJ1-2,-,TGTGCCAGCAGTTTGATAGGGCCCTATGGCTACACCTTC,CASSLIGPYGYTF
TRBV28,-,TRBJ1-5,-,TGTGCCAGCAGTTTATTATCGTGGCAGGGCGATCAGCCCCAGCATTTT,CASSLLSWQGDQPQHF
TRBV25-1,-,TRBJ2-1,-,TGTGCCAGCAGTGATCACTGGATCAATGAGCAGTTCTTC,CASSDHWINEQFF
TRBV7-9,TRBD1,TRBJ1-5,few,TGTGCCAGCAGCTTAGAAGGACAGGGCAATCAGCCCCAGCATTTT,CASSLEGQGNQPQHF
TRBV7-5,-,TRBJ1-4,-,TGTGTCAGACCAGAAGAAGACGGGACAGAAAATGAAAAACTGTTTTTT,CVRPEEDGTENEKLFF
TRBV6-5,TRBD1,TRBJ1-2,-,TGTGCCAGCAATTCACCGGGACAGGGGATCGTAGGCTACACCTTC,CASNSPGQGIVGYTF
TRBV28,TRBD1,TRBJ1-2,-,TGTGCCAGCAGTTTATATCAACAGGGGTCCACCTTC,CASSLYQQGSTF
TRBV27,-,TRBJ1-6,few,TGTGCCAGCAGTTCCTCTTATAATTCACCCCTCCACTTT,CASSSSYNSPLHF